This TCR beta chain appears in the sequencing data of a study of OX40 agonist ivuxolimab in advanced cancers. Study-wide context: Those enrolled were about 80% male, with a mean age of about 66 years and ages from roughly 20 to 85.

The protocol was immunoSEQ multiplex PCR, while the TCRdb copy is restricted to in-frame clones and leaves out a portion. The table lists about 40,000 clones, more than 70% of them singletons. The CDR3 is 16 amino acids. Germline V gene sequence: CDR1 SGHKS, CDR2 YYEKEE (reference sequence). V was pared by 2 bases and J by 7 bases, with 18 bases between. The specimen comprised CD4+ or CD8+ T cells sorted from blood, sampled in a trial of the OX40 agonist ivuxolimab. The rearrangement uses TRBV5-5 and TRBJ1-4; a weak D match, TRBD1 (5 bases). This receptor was taken from an adult with an advanced solid tumor such as melanoma, head and neck, liver or kidney cancer. CDR3 DNA sequence: TGTGCCAGCAGCTTCGGGGGGAGCTATTGGGGTGAAAAACTGTTTTTT. Encoded protein: CASSFGGSYWGEKLFF.